This T cell receptor beta chain was observed in a study of response to subunit inactivated influenza vaccine. Study-wide results and caveats: The authors suggested that every seasonal influenza vaccination recruits few new T cells.

To note about this clonotype: Its antigen remains unidentified.

This CDR3 region has 16 residues. V lost 1 base and J lost 0, with 10 bases in between. Per germline, CDR1 SGHTA and CDR2 FQGNSA. TCRdb reanalysed the RT-PCR reads using MiXCR and keeps one entry per CDR3 protein. This sample has 650,000 or so distinct CDR3 sequences, with less than 15% found just once. The V and J genes are TRBV7-2 and TRBJ1-5; D unresolved. This clonotype was obtained from a man aged 45-65 years who received an inactivated influenza vaccine. The specimen was PBMCs from blood, collected 14 to 15 days before vaccination. In DNA form, the CDR3 reads TGTGCCAGCAGCTTAGTATCGGGAAATAGCAATCAGCCCCAGCATTTT. Amino acids: CASSLVSGNSNQPQHF.